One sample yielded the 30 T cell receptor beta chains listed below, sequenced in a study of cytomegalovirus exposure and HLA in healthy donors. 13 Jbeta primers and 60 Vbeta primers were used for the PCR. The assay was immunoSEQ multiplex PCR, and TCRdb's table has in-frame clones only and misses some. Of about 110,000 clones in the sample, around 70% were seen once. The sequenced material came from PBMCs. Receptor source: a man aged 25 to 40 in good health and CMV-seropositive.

CDR3 in amino acids: CASSLSGTENEKLFF. The CDR3 nucleotides are TGCGCCAGCAGCTTGTCCGGGACAGAAAATGAAAAACTGTTTTTT. The chain recombines TRBV5-1 with TRBJ1-4, with 7 nucleotides matching TRBD1. In germline, CDR1 is SGHRS, CDR2 YFSETQ. The CDR3 contains 15 residues. V trimming: 1 base; J trimming: 5 bases; junction bases outside the gene matches: 5.

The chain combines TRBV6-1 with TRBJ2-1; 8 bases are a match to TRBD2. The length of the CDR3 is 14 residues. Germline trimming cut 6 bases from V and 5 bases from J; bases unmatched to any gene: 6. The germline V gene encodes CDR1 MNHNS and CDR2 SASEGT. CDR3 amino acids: CASRTGGLDNEQFF. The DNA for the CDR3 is TGTGCCAGCAGAACGGGGGGACTAGACAATGAGCAGTTCTTC.

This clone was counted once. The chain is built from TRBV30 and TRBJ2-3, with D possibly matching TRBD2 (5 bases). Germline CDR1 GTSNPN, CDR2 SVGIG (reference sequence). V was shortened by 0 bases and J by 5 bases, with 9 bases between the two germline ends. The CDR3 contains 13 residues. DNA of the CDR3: TGTGCCTGGAGTGTGGGTGGAGGAGATACGCAGTATTTT. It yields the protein CAWSVGGGDTQYF.

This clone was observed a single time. The DNA of the CDR3 is TGTGCCAGCAGCTTGAGAGGCCCGGCCGCAGATACGCAGTATTTT. It is translated as CASSLRGPAADTQYF. The chain is built from TRBV5-8 and TRBJ2-3; D not certain. V shed 1 base and J shed 4 bases, with 13 bases lying between them. Germline V gives CDR1 SGHTS, CDR2 YDEGEE. The CDR3 runs to 15 residues. The variable domain in full, completed from reference TRBV5-8 and TRBJ2-3, reads EAGVTQSPTHLIKTRGQQATLRCSPISGHTSVYWYQQALGLGLQFLLWYDEGEERNRGNFPPRFSGRQFPNYSSELNVNALELEDSALYLCASSLRGPAADTQYFGPGTRLTVL.

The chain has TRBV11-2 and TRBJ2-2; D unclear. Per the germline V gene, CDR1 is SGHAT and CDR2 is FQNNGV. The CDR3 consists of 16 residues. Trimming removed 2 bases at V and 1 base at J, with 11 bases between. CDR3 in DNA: TGTGCCAGCAGCTTACAAGTAGTTGGGAACACCGGGGAGCTGTTTTTT. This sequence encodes CASSLQVVGNTGELFF.

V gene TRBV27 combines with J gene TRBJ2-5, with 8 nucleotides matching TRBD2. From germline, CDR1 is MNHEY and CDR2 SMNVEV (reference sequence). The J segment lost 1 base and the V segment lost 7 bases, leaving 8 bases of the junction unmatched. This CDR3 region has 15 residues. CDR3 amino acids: CASNLIAGSQETQYF. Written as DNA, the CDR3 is TGTGCCAGCAACCTGATAGCGGGGAGCCAAGAGACCCAGTACTTC.

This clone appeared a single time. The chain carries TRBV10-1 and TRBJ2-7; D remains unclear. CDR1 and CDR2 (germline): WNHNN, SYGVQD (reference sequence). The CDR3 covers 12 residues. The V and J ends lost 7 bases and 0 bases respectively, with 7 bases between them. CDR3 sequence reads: CASTGISYEQYF. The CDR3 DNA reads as TGCGCCAGCACAGGAATCTCCTACGAGCAGTACTTC.

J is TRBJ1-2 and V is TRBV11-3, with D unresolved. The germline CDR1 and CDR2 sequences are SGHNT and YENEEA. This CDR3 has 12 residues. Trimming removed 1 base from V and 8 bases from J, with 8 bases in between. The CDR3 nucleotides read TGTGCCAGCAGCTTAGGAGGGATCGGCTACACCTTC. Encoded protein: CASSLGGIGYTF.

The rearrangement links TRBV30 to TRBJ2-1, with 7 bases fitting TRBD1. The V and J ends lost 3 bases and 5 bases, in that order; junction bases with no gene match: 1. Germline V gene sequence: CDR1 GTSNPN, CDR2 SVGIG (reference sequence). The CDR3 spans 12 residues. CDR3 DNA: TGTGCCTGGAGACAGGGGAACAATGAGCAGTTCTTC. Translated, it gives CAWRQGNNEQFF.

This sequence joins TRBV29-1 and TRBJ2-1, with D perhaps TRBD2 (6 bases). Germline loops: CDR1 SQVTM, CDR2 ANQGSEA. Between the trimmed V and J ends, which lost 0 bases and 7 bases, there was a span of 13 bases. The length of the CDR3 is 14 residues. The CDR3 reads CSVEDQAGPNEQFF. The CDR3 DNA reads TGCAGCGTTGAAGATCAGGCGGGACCAAATGAGCAGTTCTTC.

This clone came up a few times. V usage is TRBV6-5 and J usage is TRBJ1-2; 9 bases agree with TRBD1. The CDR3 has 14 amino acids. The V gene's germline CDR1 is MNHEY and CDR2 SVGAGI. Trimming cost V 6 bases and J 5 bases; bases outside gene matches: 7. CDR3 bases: TGTGCCAGCAGCCCCGGACAGGGGAGGTATGGCTACACCTTC. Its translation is CASSPGQGRYGYTF.

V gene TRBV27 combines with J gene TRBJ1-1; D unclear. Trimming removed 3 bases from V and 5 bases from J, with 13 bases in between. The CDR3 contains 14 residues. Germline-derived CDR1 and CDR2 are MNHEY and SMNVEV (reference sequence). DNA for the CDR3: TGTGCCAGCAGTTTGGTGGGCATCTTGACTGAAGCTTTCTTT. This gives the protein CASSLVGILTEAFF.

The CDR3 protein is CASSYTRQGARDTQYF. The DNA of the CDR3 is TGTGCCAGCAGTTACACGCGACAGGGGGCGAGAGATACGCAGTATTTT. The chain joins TRBV6-5 to TRBJ2-3, with TRBD1 identical over 10 bases. This CDR3 has 16 amino acids. Germline lookup yields CDR1 MNHEY and CDR2 SVGAGI. V lost 2 bases, J lost 5 bases, and 7 bases stayed unmatched.

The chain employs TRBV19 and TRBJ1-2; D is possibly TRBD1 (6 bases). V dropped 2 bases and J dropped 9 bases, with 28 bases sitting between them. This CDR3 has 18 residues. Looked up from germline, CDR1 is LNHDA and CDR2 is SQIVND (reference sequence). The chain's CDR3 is CASSISPGRGHYIWSYTF. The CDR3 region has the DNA TGTGCCAGTAGTATATCCCCGGGGAGGGGACATTATATATGGAGCTACACCTTC.

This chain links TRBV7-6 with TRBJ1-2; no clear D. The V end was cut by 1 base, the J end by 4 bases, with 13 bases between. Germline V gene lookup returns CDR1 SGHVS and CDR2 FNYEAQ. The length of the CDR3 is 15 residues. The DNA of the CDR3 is TGTGCCAGCAGCTTAGGTGCGGAGTTGAGCTATGGCTACACCTTC. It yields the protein CASSLGAELSYGYTF. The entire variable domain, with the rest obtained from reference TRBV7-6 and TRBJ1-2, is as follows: GAGVSQSPRYKVTKRGQDVALRCDPISGHVSLYWYRQALGQGPEFLTYFNYEAQQDKSGLPNDRFSAERPEGSISTLTIQRTEQRDSAMYRCASSLGAELSYGYTFGSGTRLTVV.

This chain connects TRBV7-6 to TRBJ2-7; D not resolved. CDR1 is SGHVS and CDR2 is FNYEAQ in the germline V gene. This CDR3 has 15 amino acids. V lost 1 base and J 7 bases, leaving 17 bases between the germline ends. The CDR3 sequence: CASSLDTDILREQYF. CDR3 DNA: TGTGCCAGCAGCTTAGATACAGATATCCTTAGAGAGCAGTACTTC.

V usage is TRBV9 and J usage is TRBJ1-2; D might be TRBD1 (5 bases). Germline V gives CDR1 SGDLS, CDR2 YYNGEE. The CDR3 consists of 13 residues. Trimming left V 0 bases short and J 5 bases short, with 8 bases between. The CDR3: CASSVGRDYGYTF. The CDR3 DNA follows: TGTGCCAGCAGCGTAGGCAGGGATTATGGCTACACCTTC. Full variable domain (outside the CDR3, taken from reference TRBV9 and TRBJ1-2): DSGVTQTPKHLITATGQRVTLRCSPRSGDLSVYWYQQSLDQGLQFLIQYYNGEERAKGNILERFSAQQFPDLHSELNLSSLELGDSALYFCASSVGRDYGYTFGSGTRLTVV.

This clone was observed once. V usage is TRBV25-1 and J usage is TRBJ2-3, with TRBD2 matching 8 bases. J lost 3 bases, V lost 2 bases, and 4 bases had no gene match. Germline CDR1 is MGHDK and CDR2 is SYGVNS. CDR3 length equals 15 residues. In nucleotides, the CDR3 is TGTGCCAGCAGTGAAAGGGCTAGCGGGACAGATACGCAGTATTTT. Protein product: CASSERASGTDTQYF.

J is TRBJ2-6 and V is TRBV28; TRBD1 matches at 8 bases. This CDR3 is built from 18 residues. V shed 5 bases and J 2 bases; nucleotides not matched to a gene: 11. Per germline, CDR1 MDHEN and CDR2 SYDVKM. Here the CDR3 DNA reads TGTGCCAGCAGTAAGCAGGGGGCCATACTGGCTGGGGCCAACGTCCTGACTTTC. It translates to CASSKQGAILAGANVLTF.

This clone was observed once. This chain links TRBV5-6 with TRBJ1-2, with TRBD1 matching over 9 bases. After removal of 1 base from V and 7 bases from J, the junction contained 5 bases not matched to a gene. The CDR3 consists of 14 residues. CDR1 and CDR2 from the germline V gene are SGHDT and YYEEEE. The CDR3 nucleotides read TGTGCCAGCAGCTTGTGGGACAGGGTCTCTGGCTACACCTTC. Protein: CASSLWDRVSGYTF.

The CDR3 region is CASSLGEGANGYTF. The CDR3 DNA reads as TGTGCCAGCAGCTTGGGCGAGGGGGCTAATGGCTACACCTTC. V and J are TRBV5-4 and TRBJ1-2; 7 nucleotides match TRBD1. In germline, CDR1 is SGHNT, CDR2 YYREEE (reference sequence). The CDR3 loop spans 14 amino acids. V was pared by 0 bases and J by 6 bases, with 5 bases of the junction left unmatched.

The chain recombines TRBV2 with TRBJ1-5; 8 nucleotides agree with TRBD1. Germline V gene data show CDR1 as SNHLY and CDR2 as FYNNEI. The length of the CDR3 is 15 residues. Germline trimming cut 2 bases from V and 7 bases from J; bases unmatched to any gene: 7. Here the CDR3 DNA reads TGTGCCAGCAGTGAATTGGCAGGGGGCAGGCAGCCCCAGCATTTT. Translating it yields CASSELAGGRQPQHF. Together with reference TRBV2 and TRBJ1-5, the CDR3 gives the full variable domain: EPEVTQTPSHQVTQMGQEVILRCVPISNHLYFYWYRQILGQKVEFLVSFYNNEISEKSEIFDDQFSVERPDGSNFTLKIRSTKLEDSAMYFCASSELAGGRQPQHFGDGTRLSIL.

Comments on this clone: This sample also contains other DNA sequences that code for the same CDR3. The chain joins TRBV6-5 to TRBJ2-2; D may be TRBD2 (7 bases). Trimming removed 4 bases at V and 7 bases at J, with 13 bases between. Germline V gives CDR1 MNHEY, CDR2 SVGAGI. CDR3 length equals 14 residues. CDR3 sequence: CASSLGGPGGELFF. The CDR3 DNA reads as TGTGCCAGCAGTTTGGGGGGGCCGGGCGGGGAGCTGTTTTTT.

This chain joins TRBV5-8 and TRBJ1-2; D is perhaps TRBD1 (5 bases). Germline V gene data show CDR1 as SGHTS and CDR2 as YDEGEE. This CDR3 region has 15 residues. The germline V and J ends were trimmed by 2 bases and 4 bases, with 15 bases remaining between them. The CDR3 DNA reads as TGTGCCAGCAGCTTCCGTTGGCGACAGTCCTATGGCTACACCTTC. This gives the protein CASSFRWRQSYGYTF.

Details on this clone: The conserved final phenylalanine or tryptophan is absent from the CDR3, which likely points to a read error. The CDR3 protein is CASSEAGRTEAFL. The CDR3 DNA follows: TGCGCCAGCAGTGAGGCAGGGAGGACTGAAGCTTTCCTT. The chain has TRBV10-1 and TRBJ1-1; TRBD1 might be the D (5 bases). CDR1 WNHNN and CDR2 SYGVQD come from the germline V gene (reference sequence). Trimming left V 2 bases short and J 5 bases short, with 9 bases between. The CDR3 consists of 13 residues.

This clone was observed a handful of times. The CDR3 here is CASREGPRRQPQHF. CDR3 nucleotide sequence: TGTGCCAGCAGGGAGGGGCCTAGGAGGCAGCCCCAGCATTTT. The chain employs TRBV6-1 and TRBJ1-5; D possibly corresponds to TRBD1 (5 bases). The CDR3 runs to 14 residues. CDR1 and CDR2 (germline): MNHNS, SASEGT. Trimming pared 6 bases from V and 7 bases from J, leaving 16 bases between.

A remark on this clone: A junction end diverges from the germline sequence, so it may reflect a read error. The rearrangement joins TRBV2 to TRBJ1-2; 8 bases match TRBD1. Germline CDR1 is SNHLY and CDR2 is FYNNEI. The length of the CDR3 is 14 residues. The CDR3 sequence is CASSLQGVMYVYTF. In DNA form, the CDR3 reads TGTGCCAGCAGTCTACAGGGGGTGATGTATGTCTACACCTTC.

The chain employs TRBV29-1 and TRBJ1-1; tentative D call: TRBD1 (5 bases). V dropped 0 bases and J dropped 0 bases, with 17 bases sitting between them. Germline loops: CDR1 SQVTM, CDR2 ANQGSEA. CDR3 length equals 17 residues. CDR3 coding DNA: TGCAGCGTTGAAGATCGCGCACAGGCAAATATGAACACTGAAGCTTTCTTT. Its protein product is CSVEDRAQANMNTEAFF. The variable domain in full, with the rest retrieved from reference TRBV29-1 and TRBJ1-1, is SAVISQKPSRDICQRGTSLTIQCQVDSQVTMMFWYRQQPGQSLTLIATANQGSEATYESGFVIDKFPISRPNLTFSTLTVSNMSPEDSSIYLCSVEDRAQANMNTEAFFGQGTRLTVV.

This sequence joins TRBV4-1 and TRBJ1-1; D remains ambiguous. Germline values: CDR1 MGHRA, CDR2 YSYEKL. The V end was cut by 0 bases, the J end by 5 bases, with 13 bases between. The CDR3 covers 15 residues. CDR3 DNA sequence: TGCGCCAGCAGCCAAGATCTAACGCCCGGGACTGAAGCTTTCTTT. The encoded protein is CASSQDLTPGTEAFF.

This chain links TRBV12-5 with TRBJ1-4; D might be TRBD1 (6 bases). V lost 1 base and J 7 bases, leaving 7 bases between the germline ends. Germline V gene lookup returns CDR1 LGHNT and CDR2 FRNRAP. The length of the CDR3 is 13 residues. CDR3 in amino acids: CASGLDRAEKLFF. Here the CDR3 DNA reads TGTGCTAGTGGTTTGGACAGGGCTGAAAAACTGTTTTTT.